This T cell receptor beta chain appears in the sequencing data of a study of cytomegalovirus exposure and HLA in healthy donors. Across the study: The approximately 120 validation repertoires, a later analysis reported, used the same platform as the 666 first-cohort repertoires. Findings and caveats of the study: Some TCR beta chains (more than 150 of them) were listed as cytomegalovirus-associated.

Method: immunoSEQ multiplex PCR; TCRdb's copy keeps in-frame clones and lacks some. The sample carries some 120,000 clones, 88% recorded once. This CDR3 has 16 amino acids. CDR1 is MGHRA and CDR2 is YSYEKL in the germline V gene. With 2 bases clipped from V and 5 bases from J, the junction kept 9 bases outside the gene matches. As regards this clone: Its antigen is not identified.

This chain joins TRBV4-1 and TRBJ2-1, with TRBD1 identical over 7 bases. The sequence was obtained from a man aged 25 to 45 in good health and CMV-seronegative. The sample taken for sequencing was PBMCs. For the CDR3, the DNA is TGCGCCAGCAGCCAACGAGTACGGGACAGAGACAATGAGCAGTTCTTC. It yields the protein CASSQRVRDRDNEQFF.